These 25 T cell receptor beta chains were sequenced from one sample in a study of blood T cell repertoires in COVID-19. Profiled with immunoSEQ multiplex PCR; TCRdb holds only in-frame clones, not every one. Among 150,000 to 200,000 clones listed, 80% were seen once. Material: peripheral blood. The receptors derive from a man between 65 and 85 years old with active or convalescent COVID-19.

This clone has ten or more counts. The DNA of the CDR3 is TGTGCCAGCAGTTTAAGATCAGGGGGCGATGAGCAGTTCTTC. This translates into CASSLRSGGDEQFF. V usage is TRBV27 and J usage is TRBJ2-1; 8 positions agree with TRBD1. The length of the CDR3 is 14 residues. CDR1 and CDR2 (germline): MNHEY, SMNVEV (reference sequence). Trimming took 2 bases from V and 8 from J; bases not matched to a gene: 5.

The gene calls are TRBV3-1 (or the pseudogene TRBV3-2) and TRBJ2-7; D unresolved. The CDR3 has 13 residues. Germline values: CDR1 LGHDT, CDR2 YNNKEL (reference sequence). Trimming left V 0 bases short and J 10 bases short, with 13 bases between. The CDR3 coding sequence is TGTGCCAGCAGCCAAGATCTTCCCCGTCGTCAGTACTTC. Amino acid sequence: CASSQDLPRRQYF.

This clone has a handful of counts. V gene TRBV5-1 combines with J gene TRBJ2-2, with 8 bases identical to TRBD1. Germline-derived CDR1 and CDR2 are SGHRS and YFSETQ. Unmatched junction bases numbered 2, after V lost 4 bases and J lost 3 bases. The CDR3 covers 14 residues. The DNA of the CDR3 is TGCGCCAGCAGCACGGGACAGGACACCGGGGAGCTGTTTTTT. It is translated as CASSTGQDTGELFF.

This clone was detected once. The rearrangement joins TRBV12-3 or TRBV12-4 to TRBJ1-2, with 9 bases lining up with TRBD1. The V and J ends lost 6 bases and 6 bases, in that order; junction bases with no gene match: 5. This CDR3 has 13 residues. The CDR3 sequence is CASSTGGLNGYTF. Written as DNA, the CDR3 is TGTGCCAGCAGCACAGGGGGCCTTAATGGCTACACCTTC.

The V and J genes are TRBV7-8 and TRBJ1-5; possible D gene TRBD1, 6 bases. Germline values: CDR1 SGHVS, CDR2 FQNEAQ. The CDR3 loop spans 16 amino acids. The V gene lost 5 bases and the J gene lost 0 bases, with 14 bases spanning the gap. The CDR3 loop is CASSAETGYSNQPQHF. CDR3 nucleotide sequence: TGTGCCAGCAGCGCCGAGACAGGTTATAGCAATCAGCCCCAGCATTTT.

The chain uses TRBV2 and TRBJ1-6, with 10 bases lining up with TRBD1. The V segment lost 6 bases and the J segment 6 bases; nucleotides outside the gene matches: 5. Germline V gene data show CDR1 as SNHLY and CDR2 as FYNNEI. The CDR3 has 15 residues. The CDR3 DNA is TGTGCCAGCAGCCGGACAGGGGGTACTAATTCACCCCTCCACTTT. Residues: CASSRTGGTNSPLHF.

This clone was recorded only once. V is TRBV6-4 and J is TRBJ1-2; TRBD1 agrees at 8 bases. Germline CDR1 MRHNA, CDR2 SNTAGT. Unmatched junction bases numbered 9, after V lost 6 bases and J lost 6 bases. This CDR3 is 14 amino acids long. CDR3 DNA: TGTGCCAGCAGCCCGAACCAGGGGGCGAATGGCTACACCTTC. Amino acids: CASSPNQGANGYTF.

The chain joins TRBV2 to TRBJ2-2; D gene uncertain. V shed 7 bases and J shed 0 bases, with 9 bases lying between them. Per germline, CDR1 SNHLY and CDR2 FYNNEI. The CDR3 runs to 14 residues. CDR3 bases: TGTGCCAGCAATTCGGGTACGAACACCGGGGAGCTGTTTTTT. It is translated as CASNSGTNTGELFF.

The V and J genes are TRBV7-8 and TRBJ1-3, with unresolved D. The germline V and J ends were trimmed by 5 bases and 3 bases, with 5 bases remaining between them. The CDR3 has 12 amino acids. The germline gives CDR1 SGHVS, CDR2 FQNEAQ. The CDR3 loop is CASSTYGNTIYF. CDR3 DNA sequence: TGTGCCAGCAGCACTTATGGAAACACCATATATTTT.

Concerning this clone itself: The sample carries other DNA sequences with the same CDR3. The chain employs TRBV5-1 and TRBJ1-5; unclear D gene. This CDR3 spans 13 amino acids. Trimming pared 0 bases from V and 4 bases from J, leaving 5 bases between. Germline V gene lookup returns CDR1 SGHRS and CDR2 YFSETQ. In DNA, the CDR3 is TGCGCCAGCAGCTTGGGTCAGAATCAGCCCCAGCATTTT. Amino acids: CASSLGQNQPQHF.

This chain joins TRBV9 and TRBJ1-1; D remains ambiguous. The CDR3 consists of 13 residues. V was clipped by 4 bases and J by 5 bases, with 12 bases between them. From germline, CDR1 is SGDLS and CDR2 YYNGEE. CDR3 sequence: CASSPPGVTEAFF. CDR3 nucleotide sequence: TGTGCCAGCAGCCCCCCGGGTGTTACTGAAGCTTTCTTT.

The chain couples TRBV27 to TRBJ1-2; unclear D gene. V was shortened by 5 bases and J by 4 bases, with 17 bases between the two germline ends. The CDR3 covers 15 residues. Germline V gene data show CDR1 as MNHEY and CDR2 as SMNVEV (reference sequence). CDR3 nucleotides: TGTGCCAGCAGTCCGACTATCGGTTCCGCCTATGGCTACACCTTC. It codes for CASSPTIGSAYGYTF.

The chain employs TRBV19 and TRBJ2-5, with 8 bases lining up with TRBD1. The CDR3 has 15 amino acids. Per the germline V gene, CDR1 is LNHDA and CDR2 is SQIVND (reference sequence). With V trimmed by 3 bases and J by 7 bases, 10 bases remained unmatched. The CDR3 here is CASSITGGRLGTQYF. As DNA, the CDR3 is TGTGCCAGTAGTATCACAGGGGGACGACTAGGGACCCAGTACTTC. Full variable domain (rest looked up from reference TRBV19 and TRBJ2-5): DGGITQSPKYLFRKEGQNVTLSCEQNLNHDAMYWYRQDPGQGLRLIYYSQIVNDFQKGDIAEGYSVSREKKESFPLTVTSAQKNPTAFYLCASSITGGRLGTQYFGPGTRLLVL.

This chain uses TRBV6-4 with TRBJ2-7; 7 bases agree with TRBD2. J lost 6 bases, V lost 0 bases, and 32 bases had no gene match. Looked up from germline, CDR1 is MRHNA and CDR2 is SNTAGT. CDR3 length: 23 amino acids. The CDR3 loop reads CASSDSTSLRDYQPPGVVREQYF. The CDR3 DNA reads TGTGCCAGCAGTGACTCGACCAGTCTCCGGGACTACCAACCTCCTGGGGTTGTTCGCGAGCAGTACTTC.

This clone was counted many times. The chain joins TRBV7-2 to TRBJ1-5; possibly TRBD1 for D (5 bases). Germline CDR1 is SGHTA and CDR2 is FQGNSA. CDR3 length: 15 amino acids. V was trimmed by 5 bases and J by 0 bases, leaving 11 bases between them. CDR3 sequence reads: CASSKGLDSNQPQHF. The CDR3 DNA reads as TGTGCCAGCAGCAAGGGGCTTGATAGCAATCAGCCCCAGCATTTT.

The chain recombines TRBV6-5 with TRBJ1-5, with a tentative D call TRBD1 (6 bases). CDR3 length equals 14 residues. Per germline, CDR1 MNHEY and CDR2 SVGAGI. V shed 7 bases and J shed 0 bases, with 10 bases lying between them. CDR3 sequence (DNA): TGTGCCAGCACCAACAGGGATAGCAATCAGCCCCAGCATTTT. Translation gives CASTNRDSNQPQHF.

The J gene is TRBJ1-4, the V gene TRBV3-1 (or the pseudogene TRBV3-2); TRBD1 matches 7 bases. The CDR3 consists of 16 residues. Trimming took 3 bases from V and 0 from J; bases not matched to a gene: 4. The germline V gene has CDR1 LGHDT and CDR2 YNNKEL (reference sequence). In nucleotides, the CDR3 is TGTGCCAGCAGCCACAGGGGGGAAGCAACTAATGAAAAACTGTTTTTT. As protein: CASSHRGEATNEKLFF.

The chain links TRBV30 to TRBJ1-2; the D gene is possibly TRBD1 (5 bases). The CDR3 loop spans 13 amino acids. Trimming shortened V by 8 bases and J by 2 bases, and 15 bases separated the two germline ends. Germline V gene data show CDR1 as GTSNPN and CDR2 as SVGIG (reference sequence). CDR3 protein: CAGSGEGNYGYTF. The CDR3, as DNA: TGTGCCGGGTCGGGAGAGGGGAACTATGGCTACACCTTC.

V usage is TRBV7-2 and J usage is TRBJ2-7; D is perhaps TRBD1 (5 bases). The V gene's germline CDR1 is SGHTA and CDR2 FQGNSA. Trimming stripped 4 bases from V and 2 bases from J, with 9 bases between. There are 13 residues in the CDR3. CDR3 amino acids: CASSSRVTYEQYF. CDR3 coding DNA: TGTGCCAGCAGCTCCAGGGTCACCTACGAGCAGTACTTC.

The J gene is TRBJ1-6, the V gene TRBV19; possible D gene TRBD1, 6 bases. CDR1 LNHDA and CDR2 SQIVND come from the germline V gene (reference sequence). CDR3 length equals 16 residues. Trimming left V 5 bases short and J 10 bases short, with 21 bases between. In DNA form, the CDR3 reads TGTGCCAGTAGTCCAAACGGTGGGGGGGCATGGTCACCCCTCCACTTT. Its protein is CASSPNGGGAWSPLHF.

The CDR3 sequence is CASSPTGDYGYTF. In DNA form, the CDR3 reads TGTGCCAGCAGCCCGACAGGGGACTATGGCTACACCTTC. V gene TRBV27 combines with J gene TRBJ1-2; 8 nucleotides match TRBD1. CDR1 MNHEY and CDR2 SMNVEV come from the germline V gene (reference sequence). This CDR3 has 13 amino acids. Trimming removed 6 bases from V and 3 bases from J; junction bases left unmatched: 3.

CDR3 nucleotide sequence: TGTGCCTGGAGTACTTATAGCAATCAGCCCCAGCATTTT. This translates into CAWSTYSNQPQHF. V gene TRBV30 combines with J gene TRBJ1-5; D gene uncertain. Germline V gives CDR1 GTSNPN, CDR2 SVGIG (reference sequence). The CDR3 loop spans 13 amino acids. The V and J ends lost 2 bases and 0 bases respectively, with 5 bases between them.

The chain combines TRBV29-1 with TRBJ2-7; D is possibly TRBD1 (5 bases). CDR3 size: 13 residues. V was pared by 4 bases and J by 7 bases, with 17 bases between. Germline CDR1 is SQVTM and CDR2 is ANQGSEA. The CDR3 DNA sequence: TGCAGCGTTGTTCGGCAGGGCCGTTTGGAGCAGTACTTC. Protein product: CSVVRQGRLEQYF.

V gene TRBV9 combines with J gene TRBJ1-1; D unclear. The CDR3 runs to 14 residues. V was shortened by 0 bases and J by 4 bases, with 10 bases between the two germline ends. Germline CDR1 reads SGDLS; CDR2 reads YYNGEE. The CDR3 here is CASSVGGDFTEAFF. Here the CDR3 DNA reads TGTGCCAGCAGCGTAGGGGGAGATTTCACTGAAGCTTTCTTT.

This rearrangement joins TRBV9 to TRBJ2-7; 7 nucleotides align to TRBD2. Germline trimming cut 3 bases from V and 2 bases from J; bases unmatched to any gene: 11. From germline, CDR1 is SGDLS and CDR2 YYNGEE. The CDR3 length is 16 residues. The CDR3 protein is CASSAGLVSDAYEQYF. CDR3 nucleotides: TGTGCCAGCAGCGCAGGACTAGTTTCAGACGCCTACGAGCAGTACTTC.